The clone carrying this T cell receptor (beta chain) was found once. The sample comes from a study of blood T cell repertoires in COVID-19. For the study at large: The United States, Italy and Spain were the sources of the acute and convalescent COVID-19 samples. In each case, the material was cDNA or gDNA derived from T cells, B-cell-depleted T cells, or PBMCs.

J lost 1 base, V lost 4 bases, and 4 bases had no gene match. The CDR3 runs 15 residues. Germline lookup yields CDR1 MDHEN and CDR2 SYDVKM. Original processing notes: Estimates of nucleated cell counts were drawn from the amplification of reference gene primers. The protocol was immunoSEQ multiplex PCR, while the TCRdb copy is restricted to in-frame clones and leaves out a portion. V and J calls and clone size are copied from that table; D and trimming were computed from the DNA. Altogether about 520,000 clones are present, around 85% being singletons, with the ten largest covering approximately 3%. The sequenced sample was peripheral blood. The J gene is TRBJ1-1, the V gene TRBV28; 9 bases are shared with TRBD1. The receptor was isolated from a human donor in a cohort sampled during active COVID-19. The CDR3 DNA reads TGTGCCAGCAGTTCGACAGGGGGTAGGAACACTGAAGCTTTCTTT. This sequence encodes CASSSTGGRNTEAFF.